The next 9 T cell receptor beta chains were all read from a single sample in a study of blood T cell repertoires in COVID-19 (dated by TCRdb to about 2020). The library came from the immunoSEQ multiplex PCR assay. TCRdb limited this immuneACCESS table to in-frame rearrangements with V and J called. A share of clones is missing; checked studies link under half to unresolved V genes, and the rest is unexplained. In this sample the table shows some 180,000 clones, around 80% of which occur a single time. The top ten clones comprise approximately 7.8% of the sample. Source material: peripheral blood. These receptors originate from a woman aged 55-70 years with COVID-19, enrolled during active disease.

The chain employs TRBV6-5 and TRBJ1-1; D not resolved. The germline CDR1 and CDR2 sequences are MNHEY and SVGAGI. V gave up 2 bases and J gave up 4 bases, with 11 bases separating them. The CDR3 runs to 14 residues. CDR3 nucleotide sequence: TGTGCCAGCAGTTACGGGAGCCGGGGCACTGAAGCTTTCTTT. Its protein product is CASSYGSRGTEAFF.

The rearrangement uses TRBV7-6 and TRBJ2-5; weak D call: TRBD2 (6 bases). Germline CDR1 reads SGHVS; CDR2 reads FNYEAQ. The CDR3 is made up of 14 amino acids. The ends were cut back, 6 bases at V and 6 bases at J, with 17 bases in the middle. The CDR3 coding sequence is TGTGCCAGCAGTCCAATGGAGGGGAGGCAGACCCAGTACTTC. Protein product: CASSPMEGRQTQYF. Based on the CDR3 plus reference TRBV7-6 and TRBJ2-5, the full variable domain is GAGVSQSPRYKVTKRGQDVALRCDPISGHVSLYWYRQALGQGPEFLTYFNYEAQQDKSGLPNDRFSAERPEGSISTLTIQRTEQRDSAMYRCASSPMEGRQTQYFGPGTRLLVL.

Only a few counts were recorded for this clone. The V call is TRBV4-2, the J call TRBJ1-4; D is unresolved. CDR1 and CDR2 from the germline V gene are LGHNA and YNFKEQ. CDR3 length: 12 residues. Deletions cut 5 bases from V and 8 bases from J, with 9 bases between. CDR3 in DNA: TGTGCCAGCAGCTTGCTCGGGGAAAAACTGTTTTTT. Protein sequence: CASSLLGEKLFF.

This clone was counted at least ten times. The CDR3 sequence: CASTLGGVSTGELFF. CDR3 in DNA: TGTGCCAGCACTCTTGGGGGGGTGTCCACCGGGGAGCTGTTTTTT. The chain combines TRBV7-2 with TRBJ2-2; 7 nucleotides match TRBD2. V shed 7 bases and J 4 bases; nucleotides not matched to a gene: 9. Germline CDR1 reads SGHTA; CDR2 reads FQGNSA. The CDR3 is 15 amino acids.

The chain employs TRBV5-1 and TRBJ2-7, with 12 bases fitting TRBD1. This CDR3 has 17 amino acids. Germline values: CDR1 SGHRS, CDR2 YFSETQ. After removal of 4 bases from V and 9 bases from J, the junction contained 17 bases not matched to a gene. The CDR3, as DNA: TGCGCCAGCAGCCCCGAGGGACAGGGGGCTGGTACACGTGGGCAGTACTTC. This gives the protein CASSPEGQGAGTRGQYF.

The chain couples TRBV4-1 to TRBJ2-7, with 8 bases matching TRBD2. This CDR3 comprises 15 residues. The germline V gene has CDR1 MGHRA and CDR2 YSYEKL. V was pared by 4 bases and J by 4 bases, with 9 bases of the junction left unmatched. CDR3 in amino acids: CASSLAGREVYEQYF. The CDR3 DNA reads TGCGCCAGCAGCCTGGCGGGGCGGGAGGTTTACGAGCAGTACTTC.

This rearrangement joins TRBV10-2 to TRBJ1-2, with D unresolved. Germline V lookup: CDR1 WSHSY, CDR2 SAAADI. The V end was cut by 2 bases, the J end by 5 bases, with 9 bases between. CDR3 length equals 13 residues. Written as DNA, the CDR3 is TGCGCCAGCAGTGAGGAGGGAGGATATGGCTACACCTTC. This gives the protein CASSEEGGYGYTF.

The V call is TRBV12-3 or TRBV12-4, the J call TRBJ1-6; D gene uncertain. CDR3 length: 12 amino acids. V was clipped by 3 bases and J by 10 bases, with 7 bases between them. The CDR3 DNA reads as TGTGCCAGCAGTTTTACGGGATCACCCCTCCACTTT. Translation gives CASSFTGSPLHF.

V usage is TRBV4-2 and J usage is TRBJ1-5; maybe TRBD1 (6 bases). Germline-derived CDR1 and CDR2 are LGHNA and YNFKEQ. The ends were cut back, 3 bases at V and 2 bases at J, with 14 bases in the middle. The CDR3 loop spans 16 amino acids. The CDR3 DNA reads TGTGCCAGCAGCCAGGCACAGGGAAACGGCAATCAGCCCCAGCATTTT. It yields the protein CASSQAQGNGNQPQHF.